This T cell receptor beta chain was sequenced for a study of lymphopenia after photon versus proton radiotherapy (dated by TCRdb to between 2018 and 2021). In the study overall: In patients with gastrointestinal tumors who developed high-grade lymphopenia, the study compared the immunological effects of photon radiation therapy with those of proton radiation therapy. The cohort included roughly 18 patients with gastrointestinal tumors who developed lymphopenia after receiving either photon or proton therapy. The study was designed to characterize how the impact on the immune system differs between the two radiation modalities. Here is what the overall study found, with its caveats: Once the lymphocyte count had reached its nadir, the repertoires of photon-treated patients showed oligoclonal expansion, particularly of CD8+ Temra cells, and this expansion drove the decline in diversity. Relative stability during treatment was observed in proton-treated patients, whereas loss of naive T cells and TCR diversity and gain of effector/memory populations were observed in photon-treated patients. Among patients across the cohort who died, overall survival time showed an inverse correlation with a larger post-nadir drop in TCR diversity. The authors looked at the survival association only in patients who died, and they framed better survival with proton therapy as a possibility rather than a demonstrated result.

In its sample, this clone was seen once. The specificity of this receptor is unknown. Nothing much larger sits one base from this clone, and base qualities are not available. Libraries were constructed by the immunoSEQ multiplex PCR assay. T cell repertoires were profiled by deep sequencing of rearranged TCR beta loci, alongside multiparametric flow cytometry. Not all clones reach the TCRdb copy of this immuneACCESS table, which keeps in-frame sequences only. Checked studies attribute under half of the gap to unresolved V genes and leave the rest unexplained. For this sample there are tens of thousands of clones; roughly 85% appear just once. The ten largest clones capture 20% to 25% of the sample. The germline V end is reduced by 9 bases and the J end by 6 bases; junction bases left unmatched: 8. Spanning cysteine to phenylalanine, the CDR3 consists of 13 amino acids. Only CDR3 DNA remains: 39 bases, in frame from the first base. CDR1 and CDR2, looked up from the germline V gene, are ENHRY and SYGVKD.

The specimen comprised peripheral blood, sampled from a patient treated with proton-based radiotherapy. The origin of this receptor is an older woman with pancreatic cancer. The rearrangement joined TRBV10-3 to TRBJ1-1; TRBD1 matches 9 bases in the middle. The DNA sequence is TGTGCCATAAGGGACAGGGAAAGTGCTGAAGCTTTCTTT. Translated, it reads CAIRDRESAEAFF.